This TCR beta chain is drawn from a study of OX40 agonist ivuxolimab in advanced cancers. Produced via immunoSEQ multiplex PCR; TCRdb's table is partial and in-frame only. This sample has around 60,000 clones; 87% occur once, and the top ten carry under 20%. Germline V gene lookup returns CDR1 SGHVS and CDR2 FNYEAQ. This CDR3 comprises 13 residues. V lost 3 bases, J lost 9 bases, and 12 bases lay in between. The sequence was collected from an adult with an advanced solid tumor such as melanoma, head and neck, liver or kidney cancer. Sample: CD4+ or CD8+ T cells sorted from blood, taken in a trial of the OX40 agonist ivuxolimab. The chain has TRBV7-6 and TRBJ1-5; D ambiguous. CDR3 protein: CASSLSPGRPQHF. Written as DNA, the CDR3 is TGTGCCAGCAGCTTGTCCCCGGGCAGGCCCCAGCATTTT.